This T cell receptor beta chain was sequenced for a study of cytomegalovirus exposure and HLA in healthy donors. Study-level points and caveats: From TCR beta sequences, most subjects' HLA-A and HLA-B alleles were reportedly predicted accurately. Donors were assumed by presence/absence analyses to have roughly uniform sequencing depth. Later work showed greater clonal expansion in HLA-associated TCR beta chains than in equally common others. Overall, around 160 TCR beta chains were annotated as cytomegalovirus-associated.

13 Jbeta primers and 60 Vbeta primers were used for the PCR. Produced via immunoSEQ multiplex PCR; TCRdb's table is partial and in-frame only. The sample includes approximately 210,000 clones, roughly 81% of them seen just once. This CDR3 region has 18 residues. Per the germline V gene, CDR1 is KGHSH and CDR2 is LQKENI. The V segment lost 6 bases and the J segment 6 bases; nucleotides outside the gene matches: 17. Details on this clone: Antigen: not known.

The J gene is TRBJ2-1, the V gene TRBV18; 10 bases are a match to TRBD2. This TCR was recovered from a woman aged 25 to 39 in good health and CMV-seropositive. Sequences were obtained from PBMCs. The CDR3 region has the DNA TGTGCCAGCTCCCCATCACCCCTGACTAGCGGGCGATTCAATGAGCAGTTCTTC. Translating it yields CASSPSPLTSGRFNEQFF.